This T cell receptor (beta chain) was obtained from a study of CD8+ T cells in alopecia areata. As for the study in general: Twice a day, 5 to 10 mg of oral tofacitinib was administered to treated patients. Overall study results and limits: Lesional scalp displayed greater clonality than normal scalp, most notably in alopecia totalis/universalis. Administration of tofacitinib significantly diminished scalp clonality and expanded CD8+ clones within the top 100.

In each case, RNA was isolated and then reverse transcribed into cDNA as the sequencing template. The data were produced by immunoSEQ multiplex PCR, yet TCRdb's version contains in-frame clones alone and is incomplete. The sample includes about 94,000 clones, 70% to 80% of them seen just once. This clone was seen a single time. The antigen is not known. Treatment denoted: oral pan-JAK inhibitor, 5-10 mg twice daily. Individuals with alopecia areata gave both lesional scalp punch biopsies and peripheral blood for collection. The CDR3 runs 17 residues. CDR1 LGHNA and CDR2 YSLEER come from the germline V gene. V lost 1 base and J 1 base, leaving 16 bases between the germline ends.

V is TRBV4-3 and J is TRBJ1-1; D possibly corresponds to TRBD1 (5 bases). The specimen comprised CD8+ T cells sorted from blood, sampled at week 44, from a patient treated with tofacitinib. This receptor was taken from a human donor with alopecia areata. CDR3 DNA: TGCGCCAGCAGCCAAGCGTGGGACGAGACAGAGAACACTGAAGCTTTCTTT. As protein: CASSQAWDETENTEAFF.